The present T cell receptor (beta chain) was sequenced within a study of cytomegalovirus exposure and HLA in healthy donors. Points on this clone: What it binds is not known.

The PCR had 60 Vbeta and 13 Jbeta primers. Using immunoSEQ multiplex PCR, the repertoire was profiled, and TCRdb retains in-frame clones only, with some absent. The table gives 200,000 to 250,000 clones; the top ten clones make up over 0.75% of it. Each donor was nominally healthy when sampled (though unrecorded immune exposures were likely). Study observations and caveats: For TCR beta chains, V- and J-gene trimming was later linked to a missense DCLRE1C variant. In a later analysis, common viral pathogens appeared linked to several of the most significant clusters.

The receptor's source is a woman aged 30 to 39 in good health and CMV-seropositive. The sequenced sample was PBMCs.

CDR3: CASSEPEKDTQYF. The CDR3 coding sequence is TGCGCCAGCAGTGAGCCGGAGAAAGATACGCAGTATTTT. The rearrangement joins TRBV10-1 to TRBJ2-3; D ambiguous. This CDR3 has 13 residues. Germline V gene lookup returns CDR1 WNHNN and CDR2 SYGVQD (reference sequence). V lost 2 bases and J lost 5, with 8 bases in between.